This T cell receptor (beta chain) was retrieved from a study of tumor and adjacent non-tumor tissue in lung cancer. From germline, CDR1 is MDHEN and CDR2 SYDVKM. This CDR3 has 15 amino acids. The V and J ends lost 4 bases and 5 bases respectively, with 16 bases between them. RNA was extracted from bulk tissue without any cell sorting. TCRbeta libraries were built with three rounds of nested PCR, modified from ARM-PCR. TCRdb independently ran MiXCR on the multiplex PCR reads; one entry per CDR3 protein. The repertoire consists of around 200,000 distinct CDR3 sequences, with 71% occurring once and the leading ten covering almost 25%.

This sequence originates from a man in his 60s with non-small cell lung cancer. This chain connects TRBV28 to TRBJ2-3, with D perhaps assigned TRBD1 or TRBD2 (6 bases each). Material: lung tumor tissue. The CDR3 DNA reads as TGTGCCAGCAGTTCCCCTGGGGGGCCTGGAGATACGCAGTATTTT. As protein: CASSSPGGPGDTQYF.